This T cell receptor (beta chain) is from a study of blood T cells in healthy people across ages. A J-beta primer mix and a sample-barcoded 5' primer were used in a second PCR of roughly 6 to 11 cycles. TCRdb analysed the 5' RACE reads with MiXCR anew, one entry per CDR3 protein. The table lists 1.4 million to 1.5 million distinct CDR3 sequences, about 43% of them singletons. All donors came from Russia, were Caucasian and healthy, and spanned ages roughly 6 to 95. As for this clonotype: The antigen is undetermined.

General study findings and limits: Any conclusive comparison of naive versus antigen-experienced cells was prevented by using unsorted PBMCs. Age advanced and TCR beta diversity per million T cells fell, roughly linearly.

Germline-derived CDR1 and CDR2 are SGHTA and FQGTGA. The CDR3 runs to 13 residues. V lost 1 base and J lost 3, with 6 bases in between. The sequence was collected from a woman aged 18-29 years in good health. The genes are TRBV7-3 and TRBJ1-1; D ambiguous. The material sequenced was blood. CDR3 coding DNA: TGTGCCAGCAGCTTAAGCCAAGACACTGAAGCTTTCTTT. Protein product: CASSLSQDTEAFF.